Presented here are 27 T cell receptor beta chains from one specimen sequenced in a study of blood T cell repertoires in COVID-19 (dated by TCRdb to about 2020). Library preparation employed the immunoSEQ multiplex PCR assay. Sourced from immuneACCESS, this table was stored by TCRdb with only in-frame sequences that have V and J called. A share of the clones is absent; for the studies checked, an unresolved V gene accounts for under half, and the remainder has no known explanation. This sample gives about 200,000 clones in total; roughly 90% of them show up just once. Of the sample, about 5% is held by the ten largest clones. The sequenced material came from peripheral blood. The receptors shown here come from a woman between 35 and 50 years old with acute or convalescent COVID-19.

The gene calls are TRBV5-6 and TRBJ2-5; 7 nucleotides line up with TRBD1. Germline V gives CDR1 SGHDT, CDR2 YYEEEE. V lost 3 bases and J lost 3; bases outside the gene matches: 11. CDR3 size: 16 residues. In DNA, the CDR3 is TGTGCCAGCAGCTCCGTTCTTAAGGGGGCGGAAGAGACCCAGTACTTC. It yields the protein CASSSVLKGAEETQYF. The whole variable domain, remainder taken from reference TRBV5-6 and TRBJ2-5, is DAGVTQSPTHLIKTRGQQVTLRCSPKSGHDTVSWYQQALGQGPQFIFQYYEEEERQRGNFPDRFSGHQFPNYSSELNVNALLLGDSALYLCASSSVLKGAEETQYFGPGTRLLVL.

V usage is TRBV10-2 and J usage is TRBJ1-1, with a weak D call TRBD1 (5 bases). Germline V gene sequence: CDR1 WSHSY, CDR2 SAAADI. The V end was cut by 6 bases, the J end by 4 bases, with 9 bases between. The CDR3 has 12 residues. The CDR3 region has the DNA TGCGCCAGCAGGAAGGGGCTCACTGAAGCTTTCTTT. It translates to CASRKGLTEAFF.

This clone has a count of ten or more. The chain employs TRBV5-1 and TRBJ1-3; D gene ambiguous. CDR3 length: 14 amino acids. V lost 2 bases and J 0 bases, leaving 6 bases between the germline ends. Germline V lookup: CDR1 SGHRS, CDR2 YFSETQ. For the CDR3, the DNA is TGCGCCAGCAGCTTCGGGGACTCTGGAAACACCATATATTTT. Amino acid sequence: CASSFGDSGNTIYF.

The count of this clone is one. This chain connects TRBV7-2 to TRBJ2-1; no firm D call. Per germline, CDR1 SGHTA and CDR2 FQGNSA. The CDR3 covers 12 residues. The ends were cut back, 3 bases at V and 13 bases at J, with 13 bases in the middle. The chain's CDR3 is CASSLASRPQFF. The CDR3 nucleotides are TGTGCCAGCAGCTTGGCCTCGAGGCCTCAGTTCTTC.

The chain couples TRBV7-2 to TRBJ1-5, with a tentative D call TRBD1 (6 bases). Germline values: CDR1 SGHTA, CDR2 FQGNSA. This CDR3 has 15 residues. Trimming took 2 bases from V and 0 from J, leaving 8 bases between them. The CDR3 region has the DNA TGTGCCAGCAGCTTACAGGGGAATAGCAATCAGCCCCAGCATTTT. Its protein is CASSLQGNSNQPQHF.

This clone has a handful of counts. As DNA, the CDR3 is TGCGCCAGCAGCTCCCGACAGGGGAAGGGGGAAAAACTGTTTTTT. This encodes CASSSRQGKGEKLFF. J is TRBJ1-4 and V is TRBV5-1, with 8 bases fitting TRBD1. Trimming at V came to 3 bases and at J to 8 bases, leaving 9 bases not matched to a gene. There are 15 residues in the CDR3. Germline CDR1 and CDR2: SGHRS and YFSETQ.

This chain connects TRBV7-8 to TRBJ1-1; unclear D gene. The CDR3 consists of 14 residues. From germline, CDR1 is SGHVS and CDR2 FQNEAQ. The V end lost 1 base, the J end lost 1 base, and 7 bases lay between the germline ends. DNA of the CDR3: TGTGCCAGCAGCTTAGTATCCGGGAACACTGAAGCTTTCTTT. Its protein product is CASSLVSGNTEAFF.

This chain links TRBV2 with TRBJ1-1; possibly TRBD1 for D (5 bases). Per the germline V gene, CDR1 is SNHLY and CDR2 is FYNNEI. V dropped 4 bases and J dropped 5 bases, with 11 bases sitting between them. CDR3 length: 13 residues. CDR3 DNA sequence: TGTGCCAGCAGTGGGCAGGGAGGAACTGAAGCTTTCTTT. Protein: CASSGQGGTEAFF. Variable domain in full (rest from reference TRBV2 and TRBJ1-1): EPEVTQTPSHQVTQMGQEVILRCVPISNHLYFYWYRQILGQKVEFLVSFYNNEISEKSEIFDDQFSVERPDGSNFTLKIRSTKLEDSAMYFCASSGQGGTEAFFGQGTRLTVV.

J is TRBJ2-1 and V is TRBV4-1, with 8 bases fitting TRBD2. The germline gives CDR1 MGHRA, CDR2 YSYEKL. The trim removed 1 base at V and 8 bases at J, leaving 13 bases unmatched. The CDR3 is 17 amino acids. CDR3 nucleotides: TGCGCCAGCAGCCAAGCATGGACGGGGGGGGCTCCGGATGAGCAGTTCTTC. It encodes CASSQAWTGGAPDEQFF.

The chain carries TRBV6-1 and TRBJ1-4, with D maybe TRBD1 (6 bases). Trimming stripped 3 bases from V and 2 bases from J, with 19 bases between. This CDR3 has 18 amino acids. Germline CDR1 MNHNS, CDR2 SASEGT. The CDR3 is CASSDHGWGRFTNEKLFF. The CDR3 nucleotides are TGTGCCAGCAGTGACCACGGTTGGGGGCGGTTTACTAATGAAAAACTGTTTTTT.

The chain uses TRBV30 and TRBJ2-3; D ambiguous. Germline V gene sequence: CDR1 GTSNPN, CDR2 SVGIG (reference sequence). The germline V and J ends were trimmed by 4 bases and 0 bases, with 11 bases remaining between them. This CDR3 is built from 14 residues. CDR3 in DNA: TGTGCCTGGACCCCAGGCAGGAGCACAGATACGCAGTATTTT. Amino acids: CAWTPGRSTDTQYF.

This chain connects TRBV2 to TRBJ1-1, with D possibly being TRBD1 (5 bases). Trimming pared 7 bases from V and 0 bases from J, leaving 9 bases between. In germline, CDR1 is SNHLY, CDR2 FYNNEI. The CDR3 is 13 amino acids. The CDR3 sequence: CASKLGLNTEAFF. The DNA of the CDR3 is TGTGCCAGCAAACTGGGGCTGAACACTGAAGCTTTCTTT.

The J gene is TRBJ1-2, the V gene TRBV7-9; 12 nucleotides align to TRBD1. The CDR3 length is 16 residues. Losses at the gene ends were 1 base for V and 2 bases for J; bases not matched to a gene: 2. In germline, CDR1 is SEHNR, CDR2 FQNEAQ (reference sequence). This CDR3 reads CASSLGGQGANYGYTF. The CDR3 region has the DNA TGTGCCAGCAGCTTAGGGGGACAGGGGGCGAACTATGGCTACACCTTC.

The chain is built from TRBV28 and TRBJ1-5; D remains ambiguous. CDR1 and CDR2 (germline): MDHEN, SYDVKM. This CDR3 region has 13 residues. The V end lost 5 bases, the J end lost 2 bases, and 7 bases lay between the germline ends. CDR3 nucleotides: TGTGCCAGCAGTCTCACAGGCAATCAGCCCCAGCATTTT. It is translated as CASSLTGNQPQHF.

The rearrangement links TRBV19 to TRBJ1-3, with unresolved D. The V end was cut by 1 base, the J end by 0 bases, with 7 bases between. This CDR3 is 15 amino acids long. Germline V gives CDR1 LNHDA, CDR2 SQIVND (reference sequence). The CDR3 protein is CASSIVHSSGNTIYF. In DNA, the CDR3 is TGTGCCAGTAGTATAGTCCACAGCTCTGGAAACACCATATATTTT.

The chain carries TRBV6-1 and TRBJ1-4; 10 bases align to TRBD1. This CDR3 is built from 16 residues. Germline lookup yields CDR1 MNHNS and CDR2 SASEGT. Trimming took 4 bases from V and 3 from J; bases not matched to a gene: 5. The CDR3 DNA reads as TGTGCCAGCAGTGGACAGGGGGCGTTGTCTAATGAAAAACTGTTTTTT. This sequence encodes CASSGQGALSNEKLFF.

The chain employs TRBV6-6 and TRBJ1-2; 8 bases line up with TRBD1. The CDR3 sequence is 15 residues long. The germline CDR1 and CDR2 sequences are MNHNY and SVGAGI (reference sequence). Trimming cost V 2 bases and J 8 bases; bases outside gene matches: 10. CDR3 nucleotides: TGTGCCAGCAGTTACGTGGCAGGGGGCCTAGGGGGCTACACCTTC. Translation: CASSYVAGGLGGYTF.

The chain combines TRBV3-1 (or the pseudogene TRBV3-2) with TRBJ2-5; TRBD2 matches 9 bases. The CDR3 has 15 residues. V shed 4 bases and J 4 bases; nucleotides not matched to a gene: 7. Germline lookup yields CDR1 LGHDT and CDR2 YNNKEL (reference sequence). The CDR3 bases are TGTGCCAGCAGCCCGGCGGCGGGGGGGCCAGAGACCCAGTACTTC. Protein sequence: CASSPAAGGPETQYF.

The V gene is TRBV28, the J gene TRBJ1-1; D remains unclear. Trimming removed 7 bases at V and 0 bases at J, with 9 bases between. The CDR3 contains 13 residues. Per germline, CDR1 MDHEN and CDR2 SYDVKM. The CDR3 loop is CASKQLMNTEAFF. Written as DNA, the CDR3 is TGTGCCAGCAAACAGCTCATGAACACTGAAGCTTTCTTT.

The chain combines TRBV5-1 with TRBJ2-3; TRBD1 might be the D (6 bases). The V end was cut by 0 bases, the J end by 3 bases, with 17 bases between. Germline CDR1 SGHRS, CDR2 YFSETQ. This CDR3 comprises 17 residues. The CDR3 region is CASSLGVQGWETDTQYF. CDR3 nucleotides: TGCGCCAGCAGCTTGGGGGTACAGGGATGGGAAACAGATACGCAGTATTTT. Variable domain in full (rest from reference TRBV5-1 and TRBJ2-3): KAGVTQTPRYLIKTRGQQVTLSCSPISGHRSVSWYQQTPGQGLQFLFEYFSETQRNKGNFPGRFSGRQFSNSRSEMNVSTLELGDSALYLCASSLGVQGWETDTQYFGPGTRLTVL.

This sequence joins TRBV30 and TRBJ2-3, with TRBD2 matching 8 bases. V lost 0 bases, J lost 1 base, and 3 bases stayed unmatched. The V gene's germline CDR1 is GTSNPN and CDR2 SVGIG (reference sequence). The CDR3 loop spans 15 amino acids. The DNA of the CDR3 is TGTGCCTGGAGTGTAGGAGCGGGGGGCACAGATACGCAGTATTTT. This translates into CAWSVGAGGTDTQYF.

This chain joins TRBV6-5 and TRBJ1-6; D possibly corresponds to TRBD1 (5 bases). This CDR3 region has 15 residues. The V gene's germline CDR1 is MNHEY and CDR2 SVGAGI. The V end lost 8 bases, the J end lost 8 bases, and 19 bases lay between the germline ends. CDR3 nucleotide sequence: TGTGCCAGCCTAGGGCCAGGGCAGTGGGATTCACCCCTCCACTTT. This sequence encodes CASLGPGQWDSPLHF.

The chain recombines TRBV19 with TRBJ1-2, with unresolved D. The CDR3 totals 14 residues. V lost 7 bases and J lost 8, with 20 bases in between. Germline V CDR1 and CDR2: LNHDA, SQIVND (reference sequence). CDR3 residues: CASTPSRGRGGYTF. For the CDR3, the DNA is TGTGCCAGTACCCCTTCTCGGGGTCGCGGGGGCTACACCTTC.

The chain has TRBV27 and TRBJ1-2, with 8 nucleotides matching TRBD1. The germline CDR1 and CDR2 sequences are MNHEY and SMNVEV (reference sequence). The V segment lost 2 bases and the J segment 3 bases; nucleotides outside the gene matches: 20. The CDR3 contains 20 residues. The CDR3 loop reads CASSLVPAIWTGRGDYGYTF. CDR3 nucleotides: TGTGCCAGCAGTTTAGTCCCCGCAATATGGACAGGGAGAGGGGACTATGGCTACACCTTC.

V and J are TRBV11-2 and TRBJ2-7; possibly TRBD1 for D (5 bases). Per the germline V gene, CDR1 is SGHAT and CDR2 is FQNNGV. The CDR3 has 12 residues. In DNA form, the CDR3 reads TGTGCCAGCAGCTTCTCCGACAGCCTCGTCTCCGTC. Translation: CASSFSDSLVSV.

The gene calls are TRBV27 and TRBJ1-2, with a weak D call TRBD1 (6 bases). Germline CDR1 is MNHEY and CDR2 is SMNVEV (reference sequence). With 0 bases removed from V and 7 bases from J, the gap between germline ends came to 12 bases. The CDR3 is 14 residues long. The CDR3 spells CASSLSAGAGGYTF. CDR3 nucleotides: TGTGCCAGCAGTTTATCGGCAGGGGCAGGTGGCTACACCTTC.

The chain carries TRBV5-1 and TRBJ2-7, with TRBD2 matching 8 bases. CDR3 length: 17 amino acids. Germline lookup yields CDR1 SGHRS and CDR2 YFSETQ. The junction had 8 bases not matched to a gene; V was cut back by 0 bases and J by 0 bases. The CDR3 region has the DNA TGCGCCAGCAGCTTGGACCCCGCGGGGGGAGGCTCCTACGAGCAGTACGTC. Translated, it gives CASSLDPAGGGSYEQYV.